This is a list of T cell receptor beta chains from one sample in a study of T cell changes during pregnancy in multiple sclerosis. The assay was immunoSEQ multiplex PCR, and TCRdb's table has in-frame clones only and misses some. Found here are about 72,000 clones, roughly nine tenths of them singletons; the top ten hold less than 0.85%. Sample: peripheral blood, taken in the third trimester of pregnancy. Receptors originate from a female donor in good health, enrolled as a control in a pregnancy study. The CDR3 runs from the conserved cysteine through the conserved F or W. A D gene is named only where the DNA matches it firmly. Size is stated for part of the rows, as once, few or many counts, or as a class when the clone is expanded.

v_gene	abundance	d_gene	j_gene	CDR3nt	CDR3aa
TRBV6-1	-	-	TRBJ2-7	TGTGCCAGCAACCTGATCACAGGGACCTACGAGCAGTACTTC	CASNLITGTYEQYF
TRBV5-5	-	-	TRBJ1-1	TGTGCCAGCACGCCGATACAGGGCGCGTCTATGAACACTGAAGCTTTCTTT	CASTPIQGASMNTEAFF
TRBV18	-	-	TRBJ2-3	TGTGCCAGCTCACCCCCCGCGGGGGCTAGCACAGATACGCAGTATTTT	CASSPPAGASTDTQYF
TRBV7-8	once	TRBD2	TRBJ2-1	TGTGCCAGCAGCTTAGGGCTAGCGGGAGGCCAGGGTGAGCAGTTCTTC	CASSLGLAGGQGEQFF
TRBV7-9	-	TRBD1	TRBJ2-3	TGTGCCAGCAGCACACGGGGACAGGGGAGTACAGATACGCAGTATTTT	CASSTRGQGSTDTQYF
TRBV4-3	-	-	TRBJ1-3	TGCGCCAGCAGCCAAGGGGCGGGGTGGGGAAACACCATATATTTT	CASSQGAGWGNTIYF
TRBV11-2	-	-	TRBJ1-3	TGTGCCAGCAGCTCCCTGGGCGGGGGAAACACCATATATTTT	CASSSLGGGNTIYF
TRBV28	-	TRBD2	TRBJ2-7	TGTGCCAGCAGGTCGGGGGGTGCCGACGAGCAGTACTTC	CASRSGGADEQYF
TRBV9	-	TRBD1	TRBJ1-4	TGTGCCAGCAGCCCCGGGCTAGGACAGGGACAAGAAAAACTGTTTTTT	CASSPGLGQGQEKLFF
TRBV14	-	-	TRBJ1-4	TGTGCCAGCAGCCGAGGGTTTGGAAAACTGTTTTTT	CASSRGFGKLFF
TRBV9	-	-	TRBJ2-2	TGTGCCAGCAGCGTGGCAGGGTTTAACACCGGGGAGCTGTTTTTT	CASSVAGFNTGELFF
TRBV2	-	TRBD2	TRBJ2-5	TGTGCCAGCAGTCAAGGGCTAGCGGGGGGTAACCAAGAGACCCAGTACTTC	CASSQGLAGGNQETQYF
TRBV27	-	TRBD2	TRBJ2-7	TGTGCCAGCAGACTAGCGGGAGGGTACGAGCAGTACTTC	CASRLAGGYEQYF
TRBV7-7	-	-	TRBJ2-3	TGTGCTAGCAGCATAAGTACGGGAGATACGCAGTATTTT	CASSISTGDTQYF
TRBV7-7	-	TRBD1	TRBJ2-7	TGTGCCAGCAGCCCCGGGACAGGGTACTGGGAGCAGTACTTC	CASSPGTGYWEQYF
TRBV6-5	-	-	TRBJ1-1	TGTGCCAGCACCTCCTCCGGCAGACAGAACACTGAAGCTTTCTTT	CASTSSGRQNTEAFF
TRBV2	-	-	TRBJ1-5	TGTGCCAGCAGTGAGGCGCAGGGGATGGATCAGCCCCAGCATTTT	CASSEAQGMDQPQHF
TRBV28	-	-	TRBJ2-3	TGTGCCAGCAGTTTCGGGGGAGGTAGAACAGATACGCAGTATTTT	CASSFGGGRTDTQYF